This TCR beta chain was captured by sequencing in a study of T-cell memory formation after mild COVID-19. About the study: Clustering of TCRs was largely donor specific.

Regarding the study as a whole: Cross-reactive memory apparently joined, as some responding clones appeared in pre-infection memory.

About this clonotype itself: The antigen is unknown.

TCRdb analysed the 5' RACE reads with MiXCR anew, one entry per CDR3 protein. This table holds some 340,000 distinct CDR3 sequences, 13% found once. What was sequenced was PBMCs or a T cell subset sorted from them (not recorded which). The receptor's source is a man between 18 and 29 years old who had mild COVID-19 (a few samples of this study predate the infection). Cell type and time point are not known.

In nucleotides, the CDR3 is TGTGCCAGCAGCTTGTACGGGGCCGGCTACACCTTC. Amino acid sequence: CASSLYGAGYTF. The rearrangement links TRBV7-9 to TRBJ1-2, with D possibly being TRBD1 (5 bases). The V gene lost 3 bases and the J gene lost 8 bases, with 10 bases spanning the gap. Germline loops: CDR1 SEHNR, CDR2 FQNEAQ (reference sequence). The CDR3 is made up of 12 amino acids.